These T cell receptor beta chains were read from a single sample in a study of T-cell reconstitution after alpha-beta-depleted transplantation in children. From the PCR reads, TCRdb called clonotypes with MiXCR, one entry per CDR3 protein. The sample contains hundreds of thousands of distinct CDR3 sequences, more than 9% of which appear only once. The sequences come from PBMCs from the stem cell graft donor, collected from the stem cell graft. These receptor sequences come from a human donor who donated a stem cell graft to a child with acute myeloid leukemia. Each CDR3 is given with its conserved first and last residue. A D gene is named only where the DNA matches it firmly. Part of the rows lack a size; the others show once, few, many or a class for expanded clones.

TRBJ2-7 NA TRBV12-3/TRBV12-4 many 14 TGTGCCAGCAGTTTTGCAGGGATCGATTACGAGCAGTACTTC CASSFAGIDYEQYF
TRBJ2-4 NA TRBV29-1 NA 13 TGCAGCGCAGGTGCGCCAGCCAAAAACATTCAGTACTTC CSAGAPAKNIQYF
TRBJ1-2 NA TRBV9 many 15 TGTGCCAGCAGCGTAGTAGGGACCCTGGACTATGGCTACACCTTC CASSVVGTLDYGYTF
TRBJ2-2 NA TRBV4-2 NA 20 TGTGCCAGCAGCCAAGCGCGGTTCGGGACGGCCGTGGGGAACACCGGGGAGCTGTTTTTT CASSQARFGTAVGNTGELFF
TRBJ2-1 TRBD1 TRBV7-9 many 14 TGTGCCAGCAGCCCAACCACAGGGGGCAGGGGGCAGTTCTTC CASSPTTGGRGQFF
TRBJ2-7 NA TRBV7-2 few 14 TGTGCCAGCAGCCCCGGACCTCGGATTTACGAGCAGTACTTC CASSPGPRIYEQYF
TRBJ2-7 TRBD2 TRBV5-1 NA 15 TGCGCCAGCAGCGAAGGACTAGCGGGAGCAAATGAGCAGTACTTC CASSEGLAGANEQYF
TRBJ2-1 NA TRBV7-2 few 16 TGTGCCAGCAGCTTAGCGGTAGGGCGGGTCTACAATGAGCAGTTCTTC CASSLAVGRVYNEQFF
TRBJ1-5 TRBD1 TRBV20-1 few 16 TGCAGTGCTAAGCCCCCGTACAGGGGGCCCAATCAGCCCCAGCATTTT CSAKPPYRGPNQPQHF
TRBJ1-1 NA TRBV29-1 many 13 TGCAGCGTTGGACGGGGCATGAACACTGAAGCTTTCTTT CSVGRGMNTEAFF
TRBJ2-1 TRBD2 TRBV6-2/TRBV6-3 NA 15 TGTGCCAGCAGCGTTTATCAGGGACTAGCGGATGAGCAGTTCTTC CASSVYQGLADEQFF
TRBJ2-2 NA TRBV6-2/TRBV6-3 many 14 TGTGCCAGCAGACGTGATGGGAACACCGGGGAGCTGTTTTTT CASRRDGNTGELFF
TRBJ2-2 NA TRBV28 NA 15 TGTGCCAGCAGTTTAATCACGCCGAACACCGGGGAGCTGTTTTTT CASSLITPNTGELFF
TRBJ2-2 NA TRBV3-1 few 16 TGTGCCAGCAGCCAAGTCCTAACAGCGAACACCGGGGAGCTGTTTTTT CASSQVLTANTGELFF
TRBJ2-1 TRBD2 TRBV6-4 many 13 TGTGCCAGCAGTGTCAGACTAGCGGGTGAGCAGTTCTTC CASSVRLAGEQFF
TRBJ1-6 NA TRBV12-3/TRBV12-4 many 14 TGTGCCAGCAGCCTGGACAGCTATAATTCACCCCTCCACTTT CASSLDSYNSPLHF
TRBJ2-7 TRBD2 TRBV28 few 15 TGTGCCAGCAGTTTATTAGCGGGAACCGGCTACGAGCAGTACTTC CASSLLAGTGYEQYF